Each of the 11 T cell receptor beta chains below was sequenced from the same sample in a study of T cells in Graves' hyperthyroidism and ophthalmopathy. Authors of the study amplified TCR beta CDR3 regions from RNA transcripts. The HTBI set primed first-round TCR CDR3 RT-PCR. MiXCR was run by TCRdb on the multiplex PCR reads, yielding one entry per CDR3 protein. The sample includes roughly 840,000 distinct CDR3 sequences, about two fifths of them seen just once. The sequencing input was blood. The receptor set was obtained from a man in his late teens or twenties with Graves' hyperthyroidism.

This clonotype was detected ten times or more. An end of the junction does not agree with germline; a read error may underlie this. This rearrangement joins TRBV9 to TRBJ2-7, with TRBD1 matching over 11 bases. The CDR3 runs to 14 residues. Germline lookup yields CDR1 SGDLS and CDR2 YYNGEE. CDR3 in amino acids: CASSPGQGDYEQYF. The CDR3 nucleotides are TGCGCCAGCAGCCCGGGACAGGGGGACTACGAGCAGTACTTC.

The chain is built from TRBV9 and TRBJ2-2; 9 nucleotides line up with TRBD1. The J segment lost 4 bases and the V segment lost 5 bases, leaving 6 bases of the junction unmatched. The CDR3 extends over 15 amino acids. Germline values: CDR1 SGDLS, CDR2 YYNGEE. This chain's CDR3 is CASSVQGARTGELFF. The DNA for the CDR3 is TGTGCCAGCAGTGTACAGGGGGCACGCACCGGGGAGCTGTTTTTT.

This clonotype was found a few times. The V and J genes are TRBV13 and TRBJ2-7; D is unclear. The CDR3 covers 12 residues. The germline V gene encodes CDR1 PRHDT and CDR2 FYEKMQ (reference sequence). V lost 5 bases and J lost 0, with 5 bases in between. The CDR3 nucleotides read TGTGCCAGCAGCCACCACTCCTACGAGCAGTACTTC. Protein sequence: CASSHHSYEQYF.

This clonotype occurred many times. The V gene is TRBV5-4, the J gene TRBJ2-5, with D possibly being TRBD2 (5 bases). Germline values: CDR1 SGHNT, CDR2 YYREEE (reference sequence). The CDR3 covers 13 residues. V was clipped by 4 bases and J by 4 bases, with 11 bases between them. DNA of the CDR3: TGTGCCAGCAGCCCCGAGAGCGGAGAGACCCAGTACTTC. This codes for CASSPESGETQYF. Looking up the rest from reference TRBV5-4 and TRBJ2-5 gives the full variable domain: ETGVTQSPTHLIKTRGQQVTLRCSSQSGHNTVSWYQQALGQGPQFIFQYYREEENGRGNFPPRFSGLQFPNYSSELNVNALELDDSALYLCASSPESGETQYFGPGTRLLVL.

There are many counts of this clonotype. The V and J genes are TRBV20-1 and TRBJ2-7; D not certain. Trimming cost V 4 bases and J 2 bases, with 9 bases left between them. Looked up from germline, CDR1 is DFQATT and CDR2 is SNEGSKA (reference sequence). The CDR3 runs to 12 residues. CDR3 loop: CSANRGAYEQYF. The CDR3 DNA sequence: TGCAGTGCTAACCGTGGGGCCTACGAGCAGTACTTC.

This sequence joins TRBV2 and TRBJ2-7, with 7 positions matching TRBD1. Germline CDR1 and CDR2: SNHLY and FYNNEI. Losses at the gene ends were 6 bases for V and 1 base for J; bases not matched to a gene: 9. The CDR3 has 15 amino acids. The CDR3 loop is CASSQYRGSSYEQYF. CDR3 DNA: TGTGCCAGCAGCCAGTACAGGGGAAGTTCCTACGAGCAGTACTTC.

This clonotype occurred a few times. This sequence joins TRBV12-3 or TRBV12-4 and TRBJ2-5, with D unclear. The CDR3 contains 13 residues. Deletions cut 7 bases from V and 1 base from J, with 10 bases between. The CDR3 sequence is CASTPAAQETQYF. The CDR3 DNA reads TGTGCCAGCACCCCCGCAGCCCAAGAGACCCAGTACTTC.

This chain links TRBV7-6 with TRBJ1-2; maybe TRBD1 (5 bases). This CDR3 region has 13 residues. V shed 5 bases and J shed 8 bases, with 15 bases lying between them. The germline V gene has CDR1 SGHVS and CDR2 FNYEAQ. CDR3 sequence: CASSPAEEGGYTF. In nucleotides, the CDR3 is TGTGCCAGCAGCCCCGCCGAGGAGGGGGGCTACACCTTC.

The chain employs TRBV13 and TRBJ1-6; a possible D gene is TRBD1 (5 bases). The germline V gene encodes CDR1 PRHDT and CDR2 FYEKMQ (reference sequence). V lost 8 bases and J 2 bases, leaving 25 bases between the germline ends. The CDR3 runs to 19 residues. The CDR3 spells CASGGLADNTGTYNSPLHF. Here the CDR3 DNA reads TGTGCCAGCGGGGGACTAGCGGACAACACCGGGACCTATAATTCACCCCTCCACTTT.

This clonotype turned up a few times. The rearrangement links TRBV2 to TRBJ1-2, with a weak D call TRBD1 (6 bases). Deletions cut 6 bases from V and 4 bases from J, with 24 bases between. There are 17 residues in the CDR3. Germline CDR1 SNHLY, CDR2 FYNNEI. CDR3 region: CASSLGNLGHSLYGYTF. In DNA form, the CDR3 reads TGTGCCAGCAGCTTAGGCAACTTGGGACACAGCCTCTATGGCTACACCTTC. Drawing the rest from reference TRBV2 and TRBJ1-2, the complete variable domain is EPEVTQTPSHQVTQMGQEVILRCVPISNHLYFYWYRQILGQKVEFLVSFYNNEISEKSEIFDDQFSVERPDGSNFTLKIRSTKLEDSAMYFCASSLGNLGHSLYGYTFGSGTRLTVV.

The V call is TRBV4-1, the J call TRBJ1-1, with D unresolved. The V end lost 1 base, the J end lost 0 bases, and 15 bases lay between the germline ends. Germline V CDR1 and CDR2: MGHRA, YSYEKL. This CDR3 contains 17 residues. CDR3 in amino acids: CASSQVAQSDMNTEAFF. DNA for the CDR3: TGCGCCAGCAGCCAAGTGGCTCAGTCAGACATGAACACTGAAGCTTTCTTT.